One T cell receptor beta chain is described in this entry. In the original processing: For nucleated cells, counts were estimated from reference gene primer amplification. Produced via immunoSEQ multiplex PCR; TCRdb's table is partial and in-frame only. The V and J calls and clone size come from that table; D and trimming were worked out from the DNA. The sample consists of over 200,000 clones, roughly 80% of them appearing once. This specimen comes from a study of blood T cell repertoires in COVID-19. Overall study: Both acute and convalescent COVID-19 samples were obtained from the United States, Italy and Spain. T cells, B-cell-depleted T cells, or PBMCs provided the cDNA or gDNA that served as material.

Sequenced sample: peripheral blood. The sequence came from a human donor in a cohort sampled during active COVID-19.

The DNA for the CDR3 is TGTGCCACCAGTGGCTGGACAGGGTTGGACAATGAGCAGTTCTTC. Its translation: CATSGWTGLDNEQFF. This chain uses TRBV24-1 with TRBJ2-1; 8 nucleotides match TRBD1. After removal of 5 bases from V and 5 bases from J, the junction contained 7 bases not matched to a gene. Germline CDR1 and CDR2: KGHDR and SFDVKD. CDR3 length: 15 residues.